What follows describes a single T cell receptor beta chain. Beta-chain TCR CDR3 regions were amplified from RNA transcripts. HTBI-primed RT-PCR formed the first round, and a multiplex PCR formed the second. TCRdb re-derived calls from the multiplex PCR reads in MiXCR, one entry per CDR3 protein. The data contain about 600,000 distinct CDR3 sequences, just under 40% of them singletons. This sample was taken from a study of Graves' ophthalmopathy and Graves' hyperthyroidism. On the study more broadly: Absence of ophthalmopathy within 18 months of follow-up defined stable hyperthyroidism.

V trimming: 9 bases; J trimming: 2 bases; junction bases outside the gene matches: 2. The CDR3 covers 12 residues. Germline V CDR1 and CDR2: SNHLY, FYNNEI. Hyperthyroidism patients, aged 18 to 65, were newly diagnosed, under 2 months' duration. Clinicians made diagnoses from clinical symptoms, serum thyroxine, TRAb, thyroid ultrasound and orbital computed tomography. This chain connects TRBV2 to TRBJ2-5; 8 nucleotides agree with TRBD1. This TCR came from an adult man with Graves' hyperthyroidism. Material for sequencing was peripheral blood or thyroid tissue (not recorded which). The CDR3: CASYRGQETQYF. As DNA, the CDR3 is TGTGCCAGTTACAGGGGGCAAGAGACCCAGTACTTC.